Listed here are 21 T cell receptor beta chains from one sample, sequenced in a study of T cell repertoires in ileal Crohn's disease. Assay: immunoSEQ multiplex PCR; the TCRdb copy retains only in-frame clones and omits some. Counted here are about 4,700 clones, approximately 80% occurring once; the ten biggest clones make up roughly 12%. The sequencing sample was made of ileal tissue. The source is an adult with Crohn's disease.

This chain uses TRBV9 with TRBJ2-1; D gene uncertain. Germline assignment: CDR1 SGDLS and CDR2 YYNGEE. The CDR3 loop spans 12 amino acids. Trimming stripped 0 bases from V and 10 bases from J, with 8 bases between. The DNA of the CDR3 is TGTGCCAGCAGCGTAGTATTACAGGAGCAGTTCTTC. This translates into CASSVVLQEQFF. The full variable domain, its missing parts supplied by reference TRBV9 and TRBJ2-1, is DSGVTQTPKHLITATGQRVTLRCSPRSGDLSVYWYQQSLDQGLQFLIQYYNGEERAKGNILERFSAQQFPDLHSELNLSSLELGDSALYFCASSVVLQEQFFGPGTRLTVL.

The chain has TRBV27 and TRBJ1-5; no reliable D call. The length of the CDR3 is 13 residues. Germline V lookup: CDR1 MNHEY, CDR2 SMNVEV (reference sequence). The V end lost 4 bases, the J end lost 4 bases, and 8 bases lay between the germline ends. The DNA for the CDR3 is TGTGCCAGCAGTTCCCCCGGGAATCAGCCCCAGCATTTT. Encoded protein: CASSSPGNQPQHF.

This clone was seen a handful of times. The V call is TRBV7-8, the J call TRBJ1-2, with 9 bases that match TRBD1. Germline V gene data show CDR1 as SGHVS and CDR2 as FQNEAQ. This CDR3 contains 15 residues. Trimming took 0 bases from V and 7 from J; bases not matched to a gene: 6. The CDR3, as DNA: TGTGCCAGCAGCTTAGCTGGGACAGGGTGGGGTGGCTACACCTTC. Its translation: CASSLAGTGWGGYTF.

J is TRBJ2-3 and V is TRBV5-1, with 8 bases identical to TRBD2. Germline trimming cut 5 bases from V and 1 base from J; bases unmatched to any gene: 6. This CDR3 is 15 amino acids long. The germline V gene has CDR1 SGHRS and CDR2 YFSETQ. Here the CDR3 DNA reads TGCGCCAGCAGTATTACGGGGGGGGGCACAGATACGCAGTATTTT. Amino acids: CASSITGGGTDTQYF. Full variable domain (missing parts from reference TRBV5-1 and TRBJ2-3): KAGVTQTPRYLIKTRGQQVTLSCSPISGHRSVSWYQQTPGQGLQFLFEYFSETQRNKGNFPGRFSGRQFSNSRSEMNVSTLELGDSALYLCASSITGGGTDTQYFGPGTRLTVL.

This chain links TRBV2 with TRBJ1-2; D is unresolved. V lost 2 bases, J lost 7 bases, and 11 bases lay in between. Germline lookup yields CDR1 SNHLY and CDR2 FYNNEI. This CDR3 is built from 13 residues. In DNA form, the CDR3 reads TGTGCCAGCAGTGAATCGGTGTTGCCTGGCTACACCTTC. It translates to CASSESVLPGYTF.

This clone was counted between two and nine times. The CDR3 loop reads CASSDGRVRTNTGELFF. CDR3 nucleotides: TGTGCCAGCAGTGATGGCAGGGTGCGAACGAACACCGGGGAGCTGTTTTTT. V usage is TRBV2 and J usage is TRBJ2-2, with D tentatively TRBD1 (5 bases). Germline V gene data show CDR1 as SNHLY and CDR2 as FYNNEI. The V end was cut by 3 bases, the J end by 0 bases, with 14 bases between. The CDR3 runs 17 residues.

This chain's CDR3 is CASSSSGYNEQFF. The CDR3 nucleotides read TGCGCCAGCAGCTCGTCGGGCTACAATGAGCAGTTCTTC. The chain recombines TRBV5-1 with TRBJ2-1, with no clear D. V was trimmed by 3 bases and J by 3 bases, leaving 7 bases between them. CDR3 length: 13 amino acids. CDR1 is SGHRS and CDR2 is YFSETQ in the germline V gene.

The chain carries TRBV28 and TRBJ2-6, with TRBD1 matching 11 bases. V trimming: 6 bases; J trimming: 2 bases; junction bases outside the gene matches: 0. This CDR3 has 15 residues. Per germline, CDR1 MDHEN and CDR2 SYDVKM. In nucleotides, the CDR3 is TGTGCCAGCAGGGGACAGGGGGCTGGGGCCAACGTCCTGACTTTC. Protein: CASRGQGAGANVLTF.

The V gene is TRBV19, the J gene TRBJ2-3, with TRBD1 as a possible D gene (6 bases). This CDR3 region has 19 residues. V shed 5 bases and J shed 5 bases, with 29 bases lying between them. Germline lookup yields CDR1 LNHDA and CDR2 SQIVND (reference sequence). DNA for the CDR3: TGTGCCAGTAGTCCTTCTCAGGGGTCCAACCCACCTGGTAGAGATACGCAGTATTTT. It specifies CASSPSQGSNPPGRDTQYF.

The chain employs TRBV4-1 and TRBJ2-3, with TRBD2 matching 9 bases. After removal of 4 bases from V and 4 bases from J, the junction contained 15 bases not matched to a gene. CDR1 and CDR2 (germline): MGHRA, YSYEKL. The CDR3 contains 18 residues. In DNA, the CDR3 is TGCGCCAGCAGCCCCGGTCCCCAGCGGGGGGCTGGGGCAGATACGCAGTATTTT. Amino acid sequence: CASSPGPQRGAGADTQYF.

J is TRBJ1-3 and V is TRBV5-1; possible D gene TRBD1, 5 bases. Trimming removed 5 bases from V and 0 bases from J, with 12 bases in between. The CDR3 extends over 15 amino acids. Germline-derived CDR1 and CDR2 are SGHRS and YFSETQ. The CDR3 DNA follows: TGCGCCAGCAGACCCTGGGGCAACTCTGGAAACACCATATATTTT. Amino acids: CASRPWGNSGNTIYF.

V is TRBV30 and J is TRBJ1-3; possible D gene TRBD1, 6 bases. CDR3 length equals 15 residues. CDR1 is GTSNPN, CDR2 SVGIG, per germline (reference sequence). V lost 5 bases, J lost 0 bases, and 14 bases lay in between. The CDR3 region is CAWGRQALSGNTIYF. In DNA, the CDR3 is TGTGCCTGGGGAAGACAGGCCCTCTCTGGAAACACCATATATTTT.

This rearrangement joins TRBV28 to TRBJ1-1; a weak D match, TRBD1 (6 bases). The V end lost 5 bases, the J end lost 10 bases, and 20 bases lay between the germline ends. CDR1 and CDR2 (germline): MDHEN, SYDVKM. The CDR3 length is 14 residues. DNA for the CDR3: TGTGCCAGCAGTCCCCGGGGGGCGCAAGGTTCAGCTTTCTTT. It is translated as CASSPRGAQGSAFF.

The gene calls are TRBV7-8 and TRBJ2-7, with a possible D match to TRBD2 (6 bases). This CDR3 spans 15 amino acids. Trimming pared 1 base from V and 2 bases from J, leaving 12 bases between. CDR1 is SGHVS, CDR2 FQNEAQ, per germline. The CDR3 coding sequence is TGTGCCAGCAGCTTAGGCGGCGGGGCTCCCTACGAGCAGTACTTC. The encoded protein is CASSLGGGAPYEQYF. The variable domain in full, with the rest retrieved from reference TRBV7-8 and TRBJ2-7, is GAGVSQSPRYKVAKRGQDVALRCDPISGHVSLFWYQQALGQGPEFLTYFQNEAQLDKSGLPSDRFFAERPEGSVSTLKIQRTQQEDSAVYLCASSLGGGAPYEQYFGPGTRLTVT.

The table lists this clone with a count of one. The chain is built from TRBV30 and TRBJ1-1; D is perhaps TRBD1 (5 bases). Germline loops: CDR1 GTSNPN, CDR2 SVGIG (reference sequence). The CDR3 sequence is 12 residues long. The germline V and J ends were trimmed by 0 bases and 10 bases, with 12 bases remaining between them. Written as DNA, the CDR3 is TGTGCCTGGAGTGTACTGTCGGGGGGAGCTTTCTTT. This gives the protein CAWSVLSGGAFF.

The CDR3 region has the DNA TGTGCCAGCAGCGCCAACTGGGGGGCCGGGGAGCTGTTTTTT. As protein: CASSANWGAGELFF. The gene calls are TRBV9 and TRBJ2-2, with D tentatively TRBD2 (6 bases). Looked up from germline, CDR1 is SGDLS and CDR2 is YYNGEE. CDR3 size: 14 residues. Trimming took off 3 bases at V and 6 bases at J, with 12 bases between the two ends.

The chain joins TRBV10-3 to TRBJ1-5, with TRBD1 as a possible D gene (5 bases). CDR1 and CDR2 from the germline V gene are ENHRY and SYGVKD. With 0 bases removed from V and 3 bases from J, the gap between germline ends came to 15 bases. The length of the CDR3 is 17 residues. The CDR3 is CAISESFTGVDNQPQHF. As DNA, the CDR3 is TGTGCCATCAGTGAGTCGTTTACAGGCGTAGACAATCAGCCCCAGCATTTT.

The chain joins TRBV7-9 to TRBJ2-6; 8 bases are a match to TRBD1. This CDR3 has 15 amino acids. In germline, CDR1 is SEHNR, CDR2 FQNEAQ (reference sequence). J lost 2 bases, V lost 5 bases, and 2 bases had no gene match. CDR3 DNA: TGTGCCAGCAGCCAGACAGGGGCTGGGGCCAACGTCCTGACTTTC. Protein: CASSQTGAGANVLTF.

The chain recombines TRBV11-2 with TRBJ1-1; D gene uncertain. The V gene's germline CDR1 is SGHAT and CDR2 FQNNGV. The CDR3 has 15 amino acids. V lost 1 base and J lost 1, with 10 bases in between. CDR3 nucleotide sequence: TGTGCCAGCAGCTTAGCTGGGCAGTGGAACACTGAAGCTTTCTTT. Residues: CASSLAGQWNTEAFF.

The rearrangement links TRBV12-2 to TRBJ2-5; the table's D call, TRBD1, has no DNA check behind it. TRBV12-2 is flagged as a pseudogene. The CDR3 runs 15 residues. The CDR3 spells CASRLGSARQETQYF. In DNA form, the CDR3 reads TGTGCAAGTCGCTTAGGTTCGGCCAGGCAAGAGACCCAGTACTTC.

V gene TRBV10-3 combines with J gene TRBJ2-3; D perhaps matches TRBD1 (6 bases). The CDR3 length is 14 residues. Germline V gives CDR1 ENHRY, CDR2 SYGVKD. The ends were cut back, 3 bases at V and 6 bases at J, with 13 bases in the middle. The chain's CDR3 is CAISEARGADTQYF. The CDR3 nucleotides read TGTGCCATCAGTGAAGCCAGGGGCGCGGATACGCAGTATTTT.